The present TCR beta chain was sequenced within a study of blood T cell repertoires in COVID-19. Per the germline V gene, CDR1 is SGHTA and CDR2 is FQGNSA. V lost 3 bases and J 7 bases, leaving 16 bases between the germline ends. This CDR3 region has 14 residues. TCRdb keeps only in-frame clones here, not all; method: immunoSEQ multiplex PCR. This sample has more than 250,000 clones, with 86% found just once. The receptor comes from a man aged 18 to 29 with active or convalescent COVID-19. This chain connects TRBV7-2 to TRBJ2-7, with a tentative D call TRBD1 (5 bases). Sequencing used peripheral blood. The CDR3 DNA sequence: TGTGCCAGCAGCTTCAGGGATCCCGTAAGGGAGCAGTACTTC. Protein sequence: CASSFRDPVREQYF. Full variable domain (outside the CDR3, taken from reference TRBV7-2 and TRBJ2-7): GAGVSQSPSNKVTEKGKDVELRCDPISGHTALYWYRQSLGQGLEFLIYFQGNSAPDKSGLPSDRFSAERTGGSVSTLTIQRTQQEDSAVYLCASSFRDPVREQYFGPGTRLTVT.